Each of the 4 T cell receptor beta chains below was sequenced from the same sample in a study of blood T cell repertoires in COVID-19. TCRdb's copy holds only in-frame clones and misses some; the assay was immunoSEQ multiplex PCR. The table shows around 300,000 clones, with 87% occurring only once. Sequencing was done on a sample of PBMCs or T cells enriched from blood (not recorded which). Every receptor here comes from a woman aged 40 to 50 who had recovered from COVID-19.

Worth noting for this clone: Other DNA sequences of this sample code for an identical CDR3. The chain combines TRBV7-2 with TRBJ2-7, with D hard to call. CDR1 and CDR2 (germline): SGHTA, FQGNSA. V lost 0 bases to trimming and J lost 5 bases, with 8 bases between them. CDR3 length: 13 residues. The CDR3 DNA is TGTGCCAGCAGCTTAGCGCCGAGCCACGAGCAGTACTTC. Translation gives CASSLAPSHEQYF.

This clone has only one observation. The chain links TRBV7-2 to TRBJ2-2; TRBD1 matches 9 bases. With V trimmed by 8 bases and J by 3 bases, 10 bases remained unmatched. This CDR3 is 16 amino acids long. Germline loops: CDR1 SGHTA, CDR2 FQGNSA. As DNA, the CDR3 is TGTGCCAGCCGAGGACAGGGGCGAAGAGACACCGGGGAGCTGTTTTTT. Translation gives CASRGQGRRDTGELFF. Using reference TRBV7-2 and TRBJ2-2 for the parts outside the CDR3, the full variable domain is GAGVSQSPSNKVTEKGKDVELRCDPISGHTALYWYRQSLGQGLEFLIYFQGNSAPDKSGLPSDRFSAERTGGSVSTLTIQRTQQEDSAVYLCASRGQGRRDTGELFFGEGSRLTVL.

V is TRBV9 and J is TRBJ2-3; D unresolved. The V gene lost 4 bases and the J gene lost 2 bases, with 8 bases spanning the gap. From germline, CDR1 is SGDLS and CDR2 YYNGEE. The CDR3 is 13 residues long. CDR3 nucleotide sequence: TGTGCCAGCAGCCCGCGCGACACAGATACGCAGTATTTT. Translation: CASSPRDTDTQYF.

V gene TRBV6-5 combines with J gene TRBJ2-7; D remains ambiguous. Per germline, CDR1 MNHEY and CDR2 SVGAGI. This CDR3 region has 13 residues. Trimming pared 5 bases from V and 1 base from J, leaving 9 bases between. The CDR3 region is CASSPPPSYEQYF. CDR3 nucleotides: TGTGCCAGCAGTCCCCCCCCTTCCTACGAGCAGTACTTC.